The rows below give T cell receptor beta chains drawn from one sample of a study of STAT5B mutations in CD4+ large granular lymphocyte leukemia. Profiled with immunoSEQ multiplex PCR; TCRdb holds only in-frame clones, not every one. Of 32,000 or so clones listed, about 85% are singletons. Sequences were obtained from CD4+ T cells from blood buffy coats. These receptors all stem from a human donor in good health. Each CDR3 is given without its conserved first and last residue.

V: TRBV28
CDR3: ASSRPGSSYGYT

V: TRBV28
CDR3: ASSVPILRLNQPQH

V: TRBV7-9
CDR3: ASSTGVYRDYVPNEQF

V: TRBV5-5
CDR3: ASSPGTGSGYT

V: TRBV7-2
CDR3: ASSLVGGEQTVEQY

V: TRBV19
CDR3: ASIGTGMRTEAF

V: TRBV28
CDR3: ASRPTGWVAF

V: TRBV5-4
CDR3: ASSQDRDPYEQY

V: TRBV28
CDR3: ASSLSGTRTGREQY

V: TRBV2
CDR3: ASADRGPYEQY

V: TRBV29-1
CDR3: SVVIASGRGWGQETQY